The 8 T cell receptor beta chains given below trace back to one sample, sequenced in a study of glioma-infiltrating T cells. Amplification of TCR alpha and beta CDR3 regions from RNA used iRepertoire nested multiplex PCR. TCRdb re-analysed the multiplex PCR reads in MiXCR, keeping a single row per CDR3 protein. The sample yields 90,000 to 100,000 distinct CDR3 sequences, about 37% seen once. Material for sequencing was glioma tissue, nonneoplastic brain tissue, or PBMCs (not recorded which). The receptors shown here come from a human donor with low-grade glioma or glioblastoma, undergoing nonglioma brain surgery, or in good health (not recorded which).

With respect to this clonotype: A much larger clonotype is one base distant, so this may be a read error. The rearrangement uses TRBV18 and TRBJ1-4; D ambiguous. Germline CDR1 KGHSH, CDR2 LQKENI. CDR3 length: 13 residues. The DNA for the CDR3 is TGTGCCAGCACACCAGGAGGGAATGAAAAACTGTTTTTT. It specifies CASTPGGNEKLFF.

This clonotype was seen a handful of times. This chain connects TRBV13 to TRBJ2-1; 9 nucleotides align to TRBD1. Germline trimming cut 5 bases from V and 9 bases from J; bases unmatched to any gene: 14. Germline CDR1 reads PRHDT; CDR2 reads FYEKMQ (reference sequence). The CDR3 has 16 amino acids. The chain's CDR3 is CASSTSARQGVGEQFF. The CDR3 DNA is TGTGCCAGCAGCACCTCAGCGAGACAGGGGGTGGGTGAGCAGTTCTTC.

This clonotype was recorded many times. This chain joins TRBV5-5 and TRBJ2-1; D perhaps matches TRBD1 (5 bases). The CDR3 runs 13 residues. Trimming cost V 5 bases and J 4 bases, with 10 bases left between them. Germline loops: CDR1 SGHKS, CDR2 YYEKEE (reference sequence). CDR3 protein: CASSYDSYNEQFF. CDR3 coding DNA: TGTGCCAGCAGTTACGACAGTTACAATGAGCAGTTCTTC. Complete variable domain (other parts from reference TRBV5-5 and TRBJ2-1): DAGVTQSPTHLIKTRGQQVTLRCSPISGHKSVSWYQQVLGQGPQFIFQYYEKEERGRGNFPDRFSARQFPNYSSELNVNALLLGDSALYLCASSYDSYNEQFFGPGTRLTVL.

Ten or more counts support this clonotype. The gene calls are TRBV7-2 and TRBJ2-3, with D perhaps assigned TRBD1 or TRBD2 (6 bases each). The V gene's germline CDR1 is SGHTA and CDR2 FQGNSA. CDR3 length: 14 residues. The germline V and J ends were trimmed by 6 bases and 0 bases, with 10 bases remaining between them. CDR3 nucleotide sequence: TGTGCCAGCAGGGTAGGGGGGAGCACAGATACGCAGTATTTT. It codes for CASRVGGSTDTQYF.

The genes are TRBV7-9 and TRBJ2-7; TRBD2 aligns across 9 bases. Germline-derived CDR1 and CDR2 are SEHNR and FQNEAQ (reference sequence). V dropped 5 bases and J dropped 3; count of bases not matched to a gene: 11. The CDR3 consists of 16 residues. CDR3 sequence: CASSPQDSGSDYEQYF. The CDR3 nucleotides are TGTGCCAGCAGCCCTCAAGATAGCGGGAGTGACTACGAGCAGTACTTC.

This clonotype was counted only a few times. The chain carries TRBV7-8 and TRBJ1-1; the D is unclear. Trimming took off 6 bases at V and 6 bases at J, with 11 bases between the two ends. Germline assignment: CDR1 SGHVS and CDR2 FQNEAQ. This CDR3 region has 12 residues. CDR3: CASSPHDSEAFF. DNA for the CDR3: TGTGCCAGCAGTCCGCACGATTCTGAAGCTTTCTTT.

This clonotype has ten or more counts. The V and J genes are TRBV14 and TRBJ2-1; 8 bases map to TRBD2. Trimming at V came to 3 bases and at J to 7 bases, leaving 8 bases not matched to a gene. CDR1 is SGHDN and CDR2 is FVKESK in the germline V gene. CDR3 size: 15 residues. DNA of the CDR3: TGTGCCAGCAGCCAGGTAGCGGGATACGGGAATGAGCAGTTCTTC. It translates to CASSQVAGYGNEQFF.

V usage is TRBV6-2 or TRBV6-3 and J usage is TRBJ2-7; tentatively, D is TRBD1 or TRBD2 (5 bases each). The CDR3 has 15 residues. V lost 2 bases to trimming and J lost 1 base, with 12 bases between them. The V gene's germline CDR1 is MNHEY and CDR2 SVGEGT. This CDR3 is CASSYPGTESYEQYF. Here the CDR3 DNA reads TGTGCCAGCAGTTACCCCGGGACCGAATCCTACGAGCAGTACTTC.